This is a list of T cell receptor beta chains from one sample in a study of blood T cell repertoires in COVID-19. The table came from immunoSEQ multiplex PCR; TCRdb's copy has only in-frame clones and leaves some out. The table shows 65,000 to 85,000 clones, with around 76% occurring only once. The specimen sequenced was peripheral blood. All receptors derive from a human donor in a cohort sampled during active COVID-19. CDR3s include the opening cysteine and the closing phenylalanine or tryptophan. Each record gives: D gene, V gene, J gene, clone size, CDR3 DNA, CDR3 protein. D genes are given only for firm matches. Size values are once, few and many counts, or a class for expanded clones, and some rows have none.

-	TRBV28	TRBJ1-6	medium-sized	TGTGCCAGCAGTTTGGAGACGGCTAATTCACCCCTCCACTTT	CASSLETANSPLHF
-	TRBV6-4	TRBJ2-6	many	TGTGCCACCGCACAGGGAATTGGGGCCAACGTCCTGACTTTC	CATAQGIGANVLTF
-	TRBV12-3/TRBV12-4	TRBJ2-3	-	TGTGCCAGCACCAGGATCACAGATACGCAGTATTTT	CASTRITDTQYF
-	TRBV5-5	TRBJ1-4	-	TGTGCCAGCAGCCTGGCGACAGAGAGAATCCCAACTAATGAAAAACTGTTTTTT	CASSLATERIPTNEKLFF
-	TRBV19	TRBJ1-5	-	TGTGCCAGTAGGGCTACAGGGAACAATCAGCCCCAGCATTTT	CASRATGNNQPQHF
-	TRBV6-5	TRBJ2-7	few	TGTGCCAGCAGGCCTGCGGGGGGACAGCCCTACGAGCAGTACTTC	CASRPAGGQPYEQYF
-	TRBV6-1	TRBJ2-7	-	TGTGCCAGCAGTGAAGTTGGCAGGACTTCTGAGCAGTACTTC	CASSEVGRTSEQYF
TRBD2	TRBV9	TRBJ2-1	-	TGTGCCAGCAGCGCACCGGGACTAGCGGGGAATGAGCAGTTCTTC	CASSAPGLAGNEQFF
TRBD1	TRBV7-2	TRBJ1-2	-	TGTGCCAGCAGCTTGAGGACCGTTACAGGGGGCCAGCAGAATTATGGCTACACCTTC	CASSLRTVTGGQQNYGYTF
TRBD2	TRBV30	TRBJ2-1	-	TGTGCCTGGAGTGTACAGAGCGGGGGTTACAATGAGCAGTTCTTC	CAWSVQSGGYNEQFF
TRBD2	TRBV5-1	TRBJ2-7	-	TGCGCCAGCAGCTCCGGACTAGCGGGGGGGTTCGAGCAGTACTTC	CASSSGLAGGFEQYF
-	TRBV6-5	TRBJ2-7	-	TGTGCCAGCGCGGACGAGGGCTACGAGCAGTACTTC	CASADEGYEQYF
-	TRBV6-2/TRBV6-3	TRBJ1-1	-	TGTGCCAGCAGTCACGACAGGAAAGCTTTCTTT	CASSHDRKAFF